Below are 18 T cell receptor beta chains sequenced from a single sample in a study of T cells after yellow fever vaccination. TCRdb re-called the 5' RACE reads through MiXCR, storing one row per CDR3 protein. The table lists approximately 160,000 distinct CDR3 sequences, about 6% of them singletons. The sequencing here drew on CD4+ T cells sorted from PBMCs, taken on the day of the first yellow fever vaccination. These TCRs come from a man younger than 35 who received the YFV17D yellow fever vaccine.

This clonotype was counted many times. The rearrangement joins TRBV18 to TRBJ1-1, with 8 bases fitting TRBD1. Germline loops: CDR1 KGHSH, CDR2 LQKENI. The CDR3 extends over 13 amino acids. V lost 3 bases to trimming and J lost 3 bases; unmatched junction nucleotides: 0. The CDR3 region has the DNA TGTGCCAGCTCACCGACAGGGGACACTGAAGCTTTCTTT. Residues: CASSPTGDTEAFF.

This clonotype was seen repeatedly, ten times or more. This sequence joins TRBV29-1 and TRBJ2-7, with 8 positions matching TRBD2. The CDR3 has 15 residues. The J segment lost 0 bases and the V segment lost 5 bases, leaving 9 bases of the junction unmatched. In germline, CDR1 is SQVTM, CDR2 ANQGSEA. The CDR3 reads CSVLKLAGISYEQYF. The CDR3 DNA reads TGCAGCGTTCTCAAATTAGCGGGAATCTCCTACGAGCAGTACTTC.

This clonotype occurred many times. The chain links TRBV6-5 to TRBJ1-6, with 8 bases matching TRBD1. Trimming took 6 bases from V and 9 from J; bases not matched to a gene: 10. There are 15 residues in the CDR3. CDR1 is MNHEY and CDR2 is SVGAGI in the germline V gene. CDR3 region: CASRRPGGVGSPLHF. Here the CDR3 DNA reads TGTGCCAGCAGACGCCCAGGGGGCGTGGGTTCACCCCTCCACTTT.

This clonotype was detected many times. V and J are TRBV5-1 and TRBJ2-3; D gene unclear. CDR1 and CDR2 (germline): SGHRS, YFSETQ. The CDR3 sequence is 14 residues long. Trimming left V 5 bases short and J 2 bases short, with 12 bases between. As DNA, the CDR3 is TGCGCCAGCAGTCTCAGCCCACCCACAGATACGCAGTATTTT. Translated: CASSLSPPTDTQYF.

There are a few counts of this clonotype. The V and J genes are TRBV20-1 and TRBJ2-1, with D perhaps TRBD2 (6 bases). Looked up from germline, CDR1 is DFQATT and CDR2 is SNEGSKA (reference sequence). The V end was cut by 6 bases, the J end by 3 bases, with 18 bases between. The CDR3 is 15 residues long. In DNA form, the CDR3 reads TGCAGTGCCCCAGACCTAGCGAGCGGCTACAATGAGCAGTTCTTC. It yields the protein CSAPDLASGYNEQFF.

This clonotype was recorded many times. The V and J genes are TRBV20-1 and TRBJ2-1; D not certain. Germline-derived CDR1 and CDR2 are DFQATT and SNEGSKA (reference sequence). The CDR3 covers 16 residues. V shed 1 base and J shed 4 bases, with 17 bases lying between them. The CDR3 region is CSARVPGIQTYNEQFF. CDR3 sequence (DNA): TGCAGTGCTAGAGTTCCTGGGATCCAGACTTACAATGAGCAGTTCTTC.

This sequence joins TRBV20-1 and TRBJ1-5, with 7 nucleotides matching TRBD1. Germline CDR1 DFQATT, CDR2 SNEGSKA (reference sequence). The V segment lost 6 bases and the J segment 4 bases; nucleotides outside the gene matches: 12. The CDR3 runs 15 residues. The CDR3 nucleotides read TGCAGTGCCCTGGACAGGCCCTTCGGGAATCAGCCCCAGCATTTT. Translating gives CSALDRPFGNQPQHF.

V and J are TRBV5-4 and TRBJ1-5, with D possibly TRBD1 on 5 matching bases. CDR3 length: 13 residues. Germline V lookup: CDR1 SGHNT, CDR2 YYREEE (reference sequence). V was cut by 4 bases and J by 4 bases, with 9 bases left in between. This CDR3 is CASSIDSNQPQHF. The CDR3, as DNA: TGTGCCAGCAGCATCGACAGTAATCAGCCCCAGCATTTT.

The gene calls are TRBV5-1 and TRBJ2-3, with 8 bases identical to TRBD1. Losses at the gene ends were 4 bases for V and 2 bases for J; bases not matched to a gene: 15. The length of the CDR3 is 18 residues. From germline, CDR1 is SGHRS and CDR2 YFSETQ. This chain's CDR3 is CASSQGQAGSGVTDTQYF. CDR3 in DNA: TGCGCCAGCAGCCAGGGACAGGCAGGGTCCGGGGTCACAGATACGCAGTATTTT.

This clonotype was seen many times. This chain links TRBV25-1 with TRBJ1-2; maybe TRBD1 (5 bases). Germline CDR1 MGHDK, CDR2 SYGVNS. V shed 2 bases and J shed 4 bases, with 8 bases lying between them. This CDR3 comprises 13 residues. The CDR3 DNA sequence: TGTGCCAGCAGTGAAGCAGGGACCTATGGCTACACCTTC. Residues: CASSEAGTYGYTF.

In its sample, this clonotype was seen many times. The chain couples TRBV5-1 to TRBJ2-3; 10 bases agree with TRBD2. From germline, CDR1 is SGHRS and CDR2 YFSETQ. The CDR3 loop spans 15 amino acids. V lost 7 bases to trimming and J lost 5 bases; unmatched junction nucleotides: 10. The CDR3, as DNA: TGCGCCAGCGGAACGACTAGCGGGCCGGGAGATACGCAGTATTTT. This sequence encodes CASGTTSGPGDTQYF.

In its sample, this clonotype was seen a few times. The chain combines TRBV10-3 with TRBJ1-1, with no clear D. The ends were cut back, 9 bases at V and 0 bases at J, with 11 bases in the middle. CDR3 length: 13 amino acids. The germline V gene encodes CDR1 ENHRY and CDR2 SYGVKD. CDR3 sequence (DNA): TGTGCCATTCTTCACACGTTGAACACTGAAGCTTTCTTT. Translating it yields CAILHTLNTEAFF.

In the case of this clonotype: It may be a read error: a sequence one base away is much more abundant. The CDR3 loop reads CASSLVAGNSPLHF. The CDR3 region has the DNA TGTGCCAGCAGCTTGGTGGCAGGGAATTCACCCCTCCACTTT. V gene TRBV5-5 combines with J gene TRBJ1-6, with D perhaps TRBD1 (5 bases). The CDR3 sequence is 14 residues long. V was pared by 0 bases and J by 7 bases, with 8 bases between. The germline V gene has CDR1 SGHKS and CDR2 YYEKEE (reference sequence).

This clonotype was counted ten times or more. The chain combines TRBV4-1 with TRBJ2-7, with D possibly matching TRBD2 (5 bases). V lost 0 bases, J lost 7 bases, and 13 bases lay in between. The CDR3 totals 14 residues. Germline CDR1 is MGHRA and CDR2 is YSYEKL. CDR3 coding DNA: TGCGCCAGCAGCCAAGATCGACCGGGCGGGGAGCAGTACTTC. As protein: CASSQDRPGGEQYF.

This chain joins TRBV20-1 and TRBJ2-3; D uncertain. Near its end, the DNA agrees better with TRBJ1-5, so the J call may be wrong. The CDR3 has 13 amino acids. The germline gives CDR1 DFQATT, CDR2 SNEGSKA (reference sequence). This chain's CDR3 is CSAPRVSIDTQHF. The CDR3 DNA follows: TGCAGTGCTCCACGGGTCAGTATAGATACGCAGCATTTT.

The table lists this clonotype with many counts. The chain joins TRBV5-4 to TRBJ2-4, with D perhaps matching TRBD1 or TRBD2 (6 bases each). The V and J ends lost 3 bases and 6 bases respectively, with 13 bases between them. Germline CDR1 reads SGHNT; CDR2 reads YYREEE (reference sequence). The CDR3 is made up of 14 amino acids. The CDR3 sequence is CASSSPGEANIQYF. Written as DNA, the CDR3 is TGTGCCAGCAGCTCCCCAGGGGAGGCAAACATTCAGTACTTC. Variable domain in full (rest from reference TRBV5-4 and TRBJ2-4): ETGVTQSPTHLIKTRGQQVTLRCSSQSGHNTVSWYQQALGQGPQFIFQYYREEENGRGNFPPRFSGLQFPNYSSELNVNALELDDSALYLCASSSPGEANIQYFGAGTRLSVL.

This clonotype was seen a handful of times. The chain couples TRBV30 to TRBJ2-7, with D possibly being TRBD1 (6 bases). Deletions cut 1 base from V and 7 bases from J, with 14 bases between. This CDR3 is 13 amino acids long. CDR1 and CDR2 (germline): GTSNPN, SVGIG (reference sequence). The DNA for the CDR3 is TGTGCCTGGAGTGGTCCAGGGGAAAGAGAGCAGTACTTC. Amino acid sequence: CAWSGPGEREQYF. Full variable domain (rest looked up from reference TRBV30 and TRBJ2-7): SQTIHQWPATLVQPVGSPLSLECTVEGTSNPNLYWYRQAAGRGLQLLFYSVGIGQISSEVPQNLSASRPQDRQFILSSKKLLLSDSGFYLCAWSGPGEREQYFGPGTRLTVT.

This clonotype was observed a few times. The gene calls are TRBV5-1 and TRBJ1-4; D may be TRBD1 (5 bases). This CDR3 is 14 amino acids long. Trimming took 1 base from V and 7 from J, leaving 11 bases between them. CDR1 and CDR2 (germline): SGHRS, YFSETQ. The CDR3 region is CASSLKRGGEKLFF. The CDR3 DNA reads as TGCGCCAGCAGCTTGAAGAGGGGAGGTGAAAAACTGTTTTTT.